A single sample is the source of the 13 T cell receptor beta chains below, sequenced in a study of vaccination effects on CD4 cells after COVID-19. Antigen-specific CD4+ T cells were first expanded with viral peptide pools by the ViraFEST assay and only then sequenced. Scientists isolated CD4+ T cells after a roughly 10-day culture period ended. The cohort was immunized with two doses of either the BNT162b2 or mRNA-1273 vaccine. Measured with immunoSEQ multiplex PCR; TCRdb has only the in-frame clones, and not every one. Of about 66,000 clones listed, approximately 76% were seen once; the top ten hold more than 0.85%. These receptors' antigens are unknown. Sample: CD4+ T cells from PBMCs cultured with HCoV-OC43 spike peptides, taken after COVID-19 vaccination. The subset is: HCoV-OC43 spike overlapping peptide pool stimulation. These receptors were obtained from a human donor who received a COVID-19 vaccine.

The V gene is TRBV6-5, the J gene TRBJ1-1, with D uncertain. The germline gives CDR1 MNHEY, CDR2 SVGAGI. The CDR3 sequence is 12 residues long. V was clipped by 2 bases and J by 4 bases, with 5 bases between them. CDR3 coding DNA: TGTGCCAGCAGTTACCGGCGCACTGAAGCTTTCTTT. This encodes CASSYRRTEAFF.

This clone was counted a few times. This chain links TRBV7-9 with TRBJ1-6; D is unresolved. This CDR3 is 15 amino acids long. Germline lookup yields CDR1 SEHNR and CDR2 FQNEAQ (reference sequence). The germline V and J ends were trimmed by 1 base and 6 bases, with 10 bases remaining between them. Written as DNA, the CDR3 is TGTGCCAGCAGCTTAGGAGGTAGTTTTAATTCACCCCTCCACTTT. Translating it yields CASSLGGSFNSPLHF.

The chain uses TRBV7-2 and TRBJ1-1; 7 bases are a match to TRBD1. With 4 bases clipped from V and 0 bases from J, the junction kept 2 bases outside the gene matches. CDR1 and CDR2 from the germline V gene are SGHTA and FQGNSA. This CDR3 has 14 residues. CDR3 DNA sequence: TGTGCCAGCAGCTCCGGACAGGTGAACACTGAAGCTTTCTTT. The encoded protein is CASSSGQVNTEAFF.

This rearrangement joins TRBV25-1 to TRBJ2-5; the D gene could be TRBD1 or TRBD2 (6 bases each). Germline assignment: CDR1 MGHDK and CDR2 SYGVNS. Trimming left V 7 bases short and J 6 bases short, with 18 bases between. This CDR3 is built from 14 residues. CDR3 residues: CASKVGGLEKTQYF. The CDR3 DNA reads TGTGCCAGCAAGGTTGGGGGGCTGGAGAAGACCCAGTACTTC. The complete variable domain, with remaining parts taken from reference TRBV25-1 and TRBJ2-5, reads EADIYQTPRYLVIGTGKKITLECSQTMGHDKMYWYQQDPGMELHLIHYSYGVNSTEKGDLSSESTVSRIRTEHFPLTLESARPSHTSQYLCASKVGGLEKTQYFGPGTRLLVL.

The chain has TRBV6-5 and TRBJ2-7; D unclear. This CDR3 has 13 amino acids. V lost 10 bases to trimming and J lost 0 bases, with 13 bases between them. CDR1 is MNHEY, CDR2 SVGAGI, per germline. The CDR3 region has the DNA TGTGCCACCGCCCTGGGGTTCTCCTACGAGCAGTACGTC. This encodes CATALGFSYEQYV.

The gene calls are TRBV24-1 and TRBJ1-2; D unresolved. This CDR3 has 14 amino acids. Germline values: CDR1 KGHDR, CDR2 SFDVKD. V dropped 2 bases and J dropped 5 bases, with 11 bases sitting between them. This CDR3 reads CATSDSHGRYGYTF. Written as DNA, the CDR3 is TGTGCCACCAGTGATTCCCACGGCCGGTATGGCTACACCTTC.

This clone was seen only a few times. CDR3 sequence (DNA): TGTGCTAGTGGTTTCACCAACAGGTACGGGACCCAGCATTTT. This translates into CASGFTNRYGTQHF. The chain has TRBV12-5 and TRBJ1-5; a possible D gene is TRBD1 (5 bases). The CDR3 is made up of 14 amino acids. The V and J ends lost 3 bases and 11 bases respectively, with 17 bases between them. CDR1 is LGHNT and CDR2 is FRNRAP in the germline V gene. Filled out from reference TRBV12-5 and TRBJ1-5, the complete variable domain reads DARVTQTPRHKVTEMGQEVTMRCQPILGHNTVFWYRQTMMQGLELLAYFRNRAPLDDSGMPKDRFSAEMPDATLATLKIQPSEPRDSAVYFCASGFTNRYGTQHFGDGTRLSIL.

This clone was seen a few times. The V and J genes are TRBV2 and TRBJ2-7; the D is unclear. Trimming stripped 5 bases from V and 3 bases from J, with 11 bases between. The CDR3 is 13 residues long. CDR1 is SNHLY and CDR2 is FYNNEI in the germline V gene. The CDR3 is CASSPLGLYEQYV. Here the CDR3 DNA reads TGTGCCAGCAGTCCCCTCGGCCTCTACGAGCAGTACGTC.

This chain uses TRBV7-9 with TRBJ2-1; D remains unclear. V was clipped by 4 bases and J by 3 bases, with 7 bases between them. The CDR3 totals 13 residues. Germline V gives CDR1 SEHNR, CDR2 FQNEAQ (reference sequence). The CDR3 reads CASSYTLYNEQFF. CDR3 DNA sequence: TGTGCCAGCAGCTATACCCTCTACAATGAGCAGTTCTTC.

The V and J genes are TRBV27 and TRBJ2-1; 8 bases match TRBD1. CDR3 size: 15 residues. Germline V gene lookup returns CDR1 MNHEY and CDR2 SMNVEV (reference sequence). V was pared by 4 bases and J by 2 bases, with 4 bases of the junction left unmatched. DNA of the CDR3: TGTGCCAGCAGTTCGGACAGGGAACCCTACAATGAGCAGTTCTTC. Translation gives CASSSDREPYNEQFF.

CDR3 in DNA: TGCGCCAGCAGGGGTACAGGGCTCCCCAACCAAGAGACCCAGTACTTC. Translation gives CASRGTGLPNQETQYF. This sequence joins TRBV5-1 and TRBJ2-5, with D maybe TRBD1 (6 bases). The CDR3 is made up of 16 amino acids. Per germline, CDR1 SGHRS and CDR2 YFSETQ. V was trimmed by 5 bases and J by 0 bases, leaving 17 bases between them.

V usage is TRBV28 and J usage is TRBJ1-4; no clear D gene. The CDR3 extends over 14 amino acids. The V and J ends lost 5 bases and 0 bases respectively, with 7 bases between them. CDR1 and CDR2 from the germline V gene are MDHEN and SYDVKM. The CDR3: CASSRIATNEKLFF. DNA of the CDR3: TGTGCCAGCAGTAGAATTGCAACTAATGAAAAACTGTTTTTT.

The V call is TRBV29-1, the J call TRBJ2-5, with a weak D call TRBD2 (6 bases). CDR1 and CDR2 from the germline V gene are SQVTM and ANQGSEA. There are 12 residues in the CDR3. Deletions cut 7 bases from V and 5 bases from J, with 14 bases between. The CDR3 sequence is CSASDGGETQYF. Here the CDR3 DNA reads TGCAGCGCTTCGGATGGGGGGGAGACCCAGTACTTC.